This entry describes one TCR beta chain. The antigen remains undetermined. Authors' processing steps: ImmunoSEQ output held junction-only sequences without quality scores, so filtering differed. Only in-frame clones appear in the TCRdb table, and some are missing; sequencing was by immunoSEQ multiplex PCR. Clone size and V and J calls were adopted from that table, with D and trimming inferred from the DNA. The repertoire holds fewer than 1.6 million clones, with 97% to 99% as singletons. This sample was taken from a study of shared clonotypes between healthy human individuals. The ends were cut back, 0 bases at V and 6 bases at J, with 16 bases in the middle. This CDR3 has 15 amino acids. Germline CDR1 is SGHRS and CDR2 is YFSETQ. Study-level findings and limits: Clonotypes not shared had lower generation probabilities than those common to all four donors.

This chain connects TRBV5-1 to TRBJ2-7; D unresolved. The clonotype originates from a man aged 25-45 years in good health. What was sequenced was naive CD4+ T cells sorted from blood. The subset was: CD45RA+ positively selected. The CDR3 region is CASSLDLGTSGEQYF. CDR3 bases: TGCGCCAGCAGCTTGGACTTGGGCACGAGTGGCGAGCAGTACTTC.